A selection of T cell receptor beta chains follows, all from one sample in a study of beta chain features in type 1 diabetes. Sequencing was performed with immunoSEQ multiplex PCR; in TCRdb, only in-frame clones are kept and a portion is missing. Here the sample spans just over 450,000 clones, approximately 30% being singletons. Sample: naive CD4+ T cells from blood. Source of these receptors: a man younger than 35 in good health. Each CDR3 is given without its conserved first and last residue. Clone size, where shown, is once, few, many, or a class for clones that have expanded.

abundance,v_gene,len,j_gene,CDR3aa
-,TRBV4-1,14,TRBJ2-7,ASSQEFRPILYEQY
-,TRBV4-1,13,TRBJ1-1,ASSPGQRGFTEAF
-,TRBV30,13,TRBJ2-7,AWSVRGRDSHEQY
-,TRBV30,12,TRBJ2-4,AWNPWRETNIQY
few,TRBV7-2,11,TRBJ2-1,ASSSRTGNEQF
few,TRBV30,12,TRBJ2-1,AWSGAVFHNEQF
few,TRBV28,11,TRBJ2-1,ASGWSSYNEQF
few,TRBV4-2,14,TRBJ2-4,ASSQSGHGAKNIQY
few,TRBV4-1,11,TRBJ2-3,ASSQASGITQY
few,TRBV28,13,TRBJ2-5,ASSLGTSYQETQY
-,TRBV29-1,11,TRBJ2-5,SVNRGVGETQY
-,TRBV7-9,13,TRBJ1-2,ASSLFGREPYGYT
few,TRBV30,10,TRBJ2-7,AWTRDHQGQY
few,TRBV2,11,TRBJ2-7,ASSEARQYEQY
few,TRBV6-5,13,TRBJ1-5,ASSPDRGSNQPQH
-,TRBV28,13,TRBJ2-2,ASNSRGGNTGELF
-,TRBV29-1,12,TRBJ1-3,SGTTGGLGNTIY
few,TRBV7-2,13,TRBJ2-1,ASSLSQASYNEQF
-,TRBV9,16,TRBJ2-1,ASSVGGGPGLAGGLQF
few,TRBV30,13,TRBJ2-5,AWSVRQTLGETQY
few,TRBV5-4,13,TRBJ2-1,ASSYASGPYNEQF
-,TRBV7-2,12,TRBJ2-7,ASSLAPGVYEQY
-,TRBV4-1,12,TRBJ2-3,ASSQVEGTDTQY
once,TRBV5-1,13,TRBJ2-7,ASSLSWRGQDEQY
-,TRBV7-6,10,TRBJ2-7,ASSFDRYEQY
few,TRBV30,11,TRBJ1-4,AWSLWVDEKLF
-,TRBV7-9,13,TRBJ2-5,ASSFRTQGGETQY
-,TRBV5-1,13,TRBJ2-1,ASSWTSDSYNEQF
-,TRBV2,12,TRBJ1-1,ASIRDRQNTEAF
few,TRBV5-4,15,TRBJ2-5,ASSSPDRGQGIETQY
few,TRBV11-2,14,TRBJ2-3,ASSFAGTGGTDTQY
-,TRBV2,14,TRBJ1-5,ASSSWTGASNQPQH
few,TRBV29-1,16,TRBJ2-5,SVAYTTGGVVIAETQY
few,TRBV7-9,12,TRBJ2-3,ASSQQGAADTQY
-,TRBV5-6,10,TRBJ2-7,ASSSVRGEQY
few,TRBV2,15,TRBJ2-3,ASSEGIGLAGADTQY
few,TRBV7-2,12,TRBJ2-5,ASSPWTGEETQY
few,TRBV19,11,TRBJ2-1,ASSRQGLHEQF
few,TRBV29-1,12,TRBJ2-7,SVKGGRNVGEQY
few,TRBV7-2,12,TRBJ2-2,ASSRTGNTGELF
-,TRBV9,14,TRBJ2-3,ASSVLSSGATDTQY
-,TRBV5-1,13,TRBJ1-1,ASSTYPIPVTEAF
-,TRBV23-1,11,TRBJ2-7,ATTVQPSYEQY
few,TRBV9,10,TRBJ2-5,ASSELGETQY
-,TRBV4-1,11,TRBJ1-4,ASSLVLNEKLF
-,TRBV5-1,14,TRBJ2-5,ASSPGTGGPGETQY
few,TRBV28,12,TRBJ2-7,ASSVFDRAYEQY
-,TRBV13,12,TRBJ2-5,ASSPAPQGGKQY